These 21 T cell receptor beta chains came from one sample sequenced in a study of T cells after yellow fever vaccination. TCRdb re-analysed the 5' RACE reads in MiXCR, keeping a single row per CDR3 protein. This sample yields 400,000 to 650,000 distinct CDR3 sequences, of which around a fifth are seen a single time; 16% belongs to the top ten. Sequencing was performed on PBMCs, taken 21 days after the first yellow fever vaccination. All receptors come from a man in his late teens or twenties who received the YFV17D yellow fever vaccine.

This clonotype was detected a few times. J is TRBJ1-6 and V is TRBV10-3; the D gene is possibly TRBD1 (5 bases). The CDR3 extends over 16 amino acids. V was cut by 6 bases and J by 5 bases, with 17 bases left in between. Germline V gives CDR1 ENHRY, CDR2 SYGVKD. The CDR3 DNA reads as TGTGCCATCAGGAGAACTTCAGGGTTGGATAATTCACCCCTCCACTTT. Translation gives CAIRRTSGLDNSPLHF.

This clonotype was seen a handful of times. A read error may account for a junction end that differs from germline. V usage is TRBV12-3 or TRBV12-4 and J usage is TRBJ2-5; the match to TRBD1 covers 10 bases. This CDR3 has 15 residues. The CDR3 loop reads CASRAGTGDQEAQYF. CDR3 nucleotide sequence: TGTGCCAGCAGGGCCGGGACAGGGGACCAAGAGGCCCAGTACTTC.

This clonotype occurred a few times. V is TRBV20-1 and J is TRBJ2-5; D unresolved. Per the germline V gene, CDR1 is DFQATT and CDR2 is SNEGSKA (reference sequence). The CDR3 has 11 residues. V lost 2 bases, J lost 9 bases, and 10 bases lay in between. For the CDR3, the DNA is TGCAGTGCTAGAACTCCTACGGCCCAGTACTTC. Its protein is CSARTPTAQYF.

J is TRBJ2-2 and V is TRBV14; D is uncertain. In germline, CDR1 is SGHDN, CDR2 FVKESK. This CDR3 comprises 15 residues. V was trimmed by 3 bases and J by 4 bases, leaving 12 bases between them. The chain's CDR3 is CASSHLPRSTGELFF. Here the CDR3 DNA reads TGTGCCAGCAGCCACCTGCCGCGGAGCACCGGGGAGCTGTTTTTT.

This rearrangement joins TRBV10-3 to TRBJ1-2; D gene unclear. The CDR3 is 13 residues long. Germline CDR1 reads ENHRY; CDR2 reads SYGVKD. V was pared by 6 bases and J by 2 bases, with 10 bases between. The chain's CDR3 is CAIRSEKNYGYTF. In nucleotides, the CDR3 is TGTGCCATCAGGTCAGAAAAAAACTATGGCTACACCTTC.

The CDR3 protein is CASSEGLDNQPQHF. The CDR3 nucleotides read TGTGCCAGTAGTGAGGGCCTCGACAATCAGCCCCAGCATTTT. This chain connects TRBV19 to TRBJ1-5; no reliable D call. The V gene's germline CDR1 is LNHDA and CDR2 SQIVND (reference sequence). The CDR3 runs 14 residues. V was shortened by 5 bases and J by 3 bases, with 11 bases between the two germline ends.

The chain carries TRBV7-2 and TRBJ2-5; D may be TRBD2 (6 bases). Trimming cost V 4 bases and J 5 bases, with 11 bases left between them. This CDR3 spans 13 amino acids. Germline CDR1 reads SGHTA; CDR2 reads FQGNSA. DNA for the CDR3: TGTGCCAGCAGCTCGGGGGTCTTGGAGACCCAGTACTTC. Its protein is CASSSGVLETQYF.

This clonotype was found a few times. The J gene is TRBJ2-3, the V gene TRBV4-3; maybe TRBD1 (5 bases). The CDR3 sequence is 14 residues long. V was trimmed by 0 bases and J by 3 bases, leaving 7 bases between them. Germline assignment: CDR1 LGHNA and CDR2 YSLEER. CDR3 nucleotide sequence: TGCGCCAGCAGCCAAGAGACAGTTACAGATACGCAGTATTTT. It is translated as CASSQETVTDTQYF.

The genes are TRBV3-1 and TRBJ2-5; TRBD1 agrees at 7 bases. The CDR3 sequence is 15 residues long. Germline V lookup: CDR1 LGHDT, CDR2 YNNKEL (reference sequence). With V trimmed by 3 bases and J by 5 bases, 9 bases remained unmatched. The CDR3 here is CASSHQQGLAETQYF. CDR3 bases: TGTGCCAGCAGCCACCAACAGGGGTTGGCGGAGACCCAGTACTTC.

This clonotype was observed a single time. The J gene is TRBJ2-7, the V gene TRBV21-1. TRBV21-1 is flagged as a pseudogene. The CDR3 contains 14 residues. CDR3 in DNA: TGTGCCAGCAGCAAAGGCGACAGATCCCACGAGCAGTACGTC. Its protein product is CASSKGDRSHEQYV.

This clonotype was recorded a few times. The chain combines TRBV19 with TRBJ1-4, with D possibly TRBD1 on 5 matching bases. The germline V gene encodes CDR1 LNHDA and CDR2 SQIVND (reference sequence). This CDR3 spans 15 amino acids. V was clipped by 7 bases and J by 5 bases, with 17 bases between them. CDR3 loop: CASTRVRDRNEKLFF. In DNA, the CDR3 is TGTGCCAGTACTAGGGTCAGGGACCGAAATGAAAAACTGTTTTTT.

The chain links TRBV28 to TRBJ2-3; TRBD2 matches at 8 bases. Germline CDR1 and CDR2: MDHEN and SYDVKM. Trimming at V came to 6 bases and at J to 3 bases, leaving 11 bases not matched to a gene. This CDR3 contains 16 residues. CDR3 amino acids: CASSSLGSGGTDTQYF. The DNA of the CDR3 is TGTGCCAGCAGCAGTTTGGGAAGCGGGGGAACAGATACGCAGTATTTT.

This clonotype was counted a few times. The chain carries TRBV5-1 and TRBJ1-4; no clear D gene. The germline gives CDR1 SGHRS, CDR2 YFSETQ. The CDR3 has 13 residues. V was clipped by 3 bases and J by 7 bases, with 10 bases between them. CDR3 sequence reads: CASSSVTGEKLFF. In DNA, the CDR3 is TGCGCCAGCAGCTCGGTAACCGGTGAAAAACTGTTTTTT.

The chain employs TRBV10-2 and TRBJ1-2; 8 bases agree with TRBD1. Germline CDR1 and CDR2: WSHSY and SAAADI. Trimming cost V 6 bases and J 3 bases; bases outside gene matches: 12. CDR3 size: 16 residues. The CDR3 protein is CASSRLRTGTDYGYTF. CDR3 sequence (DNA): TGCGCCAGCAGCCGACTCAGGACAGGGACGGACTATGGCTACACCTTC.

This clonotype showed up many times. This chain joins TRBV7-2 and TRBJ2-1, with D uncertain. This CDR3 has 15 amino acids. Trimming left V 5 bases short and J 0 bases short, with 11 bases between. Germline V gene data show CDR1 as SGHTA and CDR2 as FQGNSA. The CDR3 protein is CASSPPGRSYNEQFF. DNA for the CDR3: TGTGCCAGCAGCCCCCCGGGTCGCTCCTACAATGAGCAGTTCTTC. The whole variable domain, remainder taken from reference TRBV7-2 and TRBJ2-1, is GAGVSQSPSNKVTEKGKDVELRCDPISGHTALYWYRQSLGQGLEFLIYFQGNSAPDKSGLPSDRFSAERTGGSVSTLTIQRTQQEDSAVYLCASSPPGRSYNEQFFGPGTRLTVL.

V is TRBV9 and J is TRBJ2-3, with 9 positions matching TRBD2. Germline CDR1 is SGDLS and CDR2 is YYNGEE. The trim removed 1 base at V and 2 bases at J, leaving 11 bases unmatched. The CDR3 runs to 18 residues. Here the CDR3 reads CASSVLRGGGPYTDTQYF. The CDR3 coding sequence is TGTGCCAGCAGCGTACTGCGGGGGGGAGGCCCCTACACAGATACGCAGTATTTT.

This chain links TRBV6-5 with TRBJ2-6; maybe TRBD2 (6 bases). Germline CDR1 is MNHEY and CDR2 is SVGAGI. The CDR3 has 17 amino acids. With 2 bases removed from V and 0 bases from J, the gap between germline ends came to 11 bases. The CDR3 bases are TGTGCCAGCAGTTACGAACTAGCCGCCTCTGGGGCCAACGTCCTGACTTTC. It specifies CASSYELAASGANVLTF.

This clonotype was seen only a few times. This chain connects TRBV3-1 to TRBJ1-2; D remains ambiguous. The germline gives CDR1 LGHDT, CDR2 YNNKEL (reference sequence). Trimming removed 6 bases at V and 7 bases at J, with 15 bases between. This CDR3 has 13 residues. DNA of the CDR3: TGTGCCAGCAGACTTAGAGACCGGGCTGGCTACACCTTC. Its translation is CASRLRDRAGYTF.

The chain has TRBV18 and TRBJ1-1, with D unclear. The germline V gene has CDR1 KGHSH and CDR2 LQKENI. The CDR3 totals 15 residues. Trimming took 3 bases from V and 0 from J, leaving 11 bases between them. CDR3 amino acids: CASSPSNLMNTEAFF. CDR3 in DNA: TGTGCCAGCTCACCGTCTAACCTAATGAACACTGAAGCTTTCTTT. The full variable domain, rest sourced from reference TRBV18 and TRBJ1-1, is NAGVMQNPRHLVRRRGQEARLRCSPMKGHSHVYWYRQLPEEGLKFMVYLQKENIIDESGMPKERFSAEFPKEGPSILRIQQVVRGDSAAYFCASSPSNLMNTEAFFGQGTRLTVV.

This clonotype was detected only a few times. The CDR3 loop is CASSKNETDTQYF. In DNA, the CDR3 is TGTGCCAGCAGCAAAAACGAAACAGATACGCAGTATTTT. The genes are TRBV21-1 and TRBJ2-3. TRBV21-1 is marked as a pseudogene. The CDR3 sequence is 13 residues long.

The rearrangement joins TRBV15 to TRBJ2-7; D gene uncertain. Germline V lookup: CDR1 LNHNV, CDR2 YYDKDF (reference sequence). V shed 0 bases and J shed 9 bases, with 9 bases lying between them. The CDR3 covers 12 residues. CDR3 coding DNA: TGTGCCACCAGCAGAGATAAAATGGTGCAGTACTTC. It yields the protein CATSRDKMVQYF.